This TCR beta chain comes out of a study of vaccination effects on CD4 cells after COVID-19. Study information: Convalescent patient samples, from a couple of individuals, date to 16 days and one week before vaccination.

Before any sequencing was done, the ViraFEST assay used viral peptide pools to expand antigen-specific CD4+ T cells. CD4+ T cells were isolated after around 10 days of culture. SARS-CoV-2 infected the person between March and December 2020, as confirmed by PCR. Cells in the negative control culture received an HIV-1 Nef peptide pool. CDR3 length: 14 residues. The germline V gene has CDR1 SGHRS and CDR2 YFSETQ. Trimming stripped 0 bases from V and 1 base from J, with 7 bases between. The study, taken as a whole, reports: After vaccination, at late timepoints, clones induced by infection and by vaccine contracted markedly.

Measured with immunoSEQ multiplex PCR; TCRdb has only the in-frame clones, and not every one. The sample lists roughly 54,000 clones; 75% to 85% were seen once. This clone is a singleton in its sample. The target antigen is unknown. The chain recombines TRBV5-1 with TRBJ1-1, with no clear D. The sample in question was CD4+ T cells from PBMCs cultured with HIV peptides, obtained before COVID-19 vaccination. Indicated subset: HIV-1 Nef peptide pool negative control/reference culture. This TCR was recovered from a human donor who had a prior SARS-CoV-2 infection. CDR3: CASSLGPRNTEAFF. In nucleotides, the CDR3 is TGCGCCAGCAGCTTGGGACCGAGGAACACTGAAGCTTTCTTT.